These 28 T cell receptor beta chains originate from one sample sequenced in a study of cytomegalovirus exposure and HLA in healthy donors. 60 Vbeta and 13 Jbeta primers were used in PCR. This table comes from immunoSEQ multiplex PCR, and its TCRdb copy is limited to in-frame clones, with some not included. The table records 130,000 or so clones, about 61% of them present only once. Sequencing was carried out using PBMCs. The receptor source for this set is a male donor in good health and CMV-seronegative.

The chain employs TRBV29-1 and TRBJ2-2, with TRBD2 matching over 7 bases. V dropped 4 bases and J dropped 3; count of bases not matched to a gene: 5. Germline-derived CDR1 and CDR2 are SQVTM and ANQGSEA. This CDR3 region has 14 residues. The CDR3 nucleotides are TGCAGCGTTGGAGTCCTAGCGGACACCGGGGAGCTGTTTTTT. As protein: CSVGVLADTGELFF.

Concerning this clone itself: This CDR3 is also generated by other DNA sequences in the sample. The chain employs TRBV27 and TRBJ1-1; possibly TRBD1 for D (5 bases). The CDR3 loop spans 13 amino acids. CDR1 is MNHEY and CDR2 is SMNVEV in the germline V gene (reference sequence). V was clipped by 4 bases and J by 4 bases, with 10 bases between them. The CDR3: CASSYTGGTEAFF. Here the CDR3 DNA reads TGTGCCAGCAGTTACACCGGGGGCACTGAAGCTTTCTTT.

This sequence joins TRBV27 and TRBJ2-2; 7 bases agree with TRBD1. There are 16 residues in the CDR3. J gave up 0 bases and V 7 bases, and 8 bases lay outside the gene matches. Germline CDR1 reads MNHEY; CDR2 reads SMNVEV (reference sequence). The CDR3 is CASNLDRTPNTGELFF. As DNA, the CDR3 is TGTGCCAGCAACTTGGACAGGACGCCGAACACCGGGGAGCTGTTTTTT.

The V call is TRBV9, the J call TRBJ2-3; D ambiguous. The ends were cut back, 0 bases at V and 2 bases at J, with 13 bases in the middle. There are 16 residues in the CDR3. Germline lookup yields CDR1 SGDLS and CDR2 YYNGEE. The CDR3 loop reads CASSVGSNKYTDTQYF. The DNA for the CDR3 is TGTGCCAGCAGCGTAGGAAGCAATAAATACACAGATACGCAGTATTTT.

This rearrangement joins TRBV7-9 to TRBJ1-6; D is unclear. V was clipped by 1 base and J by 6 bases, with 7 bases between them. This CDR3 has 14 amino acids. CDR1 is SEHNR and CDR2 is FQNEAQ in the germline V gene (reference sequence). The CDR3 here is CASSLDSINSPLHF. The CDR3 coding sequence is TGTGCCAGCAGCTTAGACAGCATTAATTCACCCCTCCACTTT.

CDR3 sequence: CASSLSPAGTLSREQYF. The CDR3 DNA is TGTGCCAGCAGTTTATCACCAGCGGGGACCCTATCACGGGAGCAGTACTTC. The chain uses TRBV28 and TRBJ2-7, with 7 bases aligning to TRBD2. The CDR3 sequence is 17 residues long. Looked up from germline, CDR1 is MDHEN and CDR2 is SYDVKM. With 1 base clipped from V and 7 bases from J, the junction kept 16 bases outside the gene matches.

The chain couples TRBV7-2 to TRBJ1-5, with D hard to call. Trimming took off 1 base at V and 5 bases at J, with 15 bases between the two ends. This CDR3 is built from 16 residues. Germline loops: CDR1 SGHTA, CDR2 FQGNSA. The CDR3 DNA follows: TGTGCCAGCAGCTTAGTTGGTGGCAGATCCCATCAGCCCCAGCATTTT. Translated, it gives CASSLVGGRSHQPQHF.

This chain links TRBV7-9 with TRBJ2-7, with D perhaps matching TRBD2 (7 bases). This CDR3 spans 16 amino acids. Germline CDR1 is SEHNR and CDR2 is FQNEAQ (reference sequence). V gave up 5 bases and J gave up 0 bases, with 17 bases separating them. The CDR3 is CASSPRGRGPSYEQYF. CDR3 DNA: TGTGCCAGCAGCCCCCGTGGGCGGGGGCCCTCCTACGAGCAGTACTTC.

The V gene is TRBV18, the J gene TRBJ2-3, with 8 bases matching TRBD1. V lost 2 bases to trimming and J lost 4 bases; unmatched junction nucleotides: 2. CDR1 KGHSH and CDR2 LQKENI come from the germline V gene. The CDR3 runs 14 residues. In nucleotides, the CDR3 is TGTGCCAGCTCACCAGGGACAGGCGCAGATACGCAGTATTTT. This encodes CASSPGTGADTQYF. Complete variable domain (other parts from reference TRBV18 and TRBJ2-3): NAGVMQNPRHLVRRRGQEARLRCSPMKGHSHVYWYRQLPEEGLKFMVYLQKENIIDESGMPKERFSAEFPKEGPSILRIQQVVRGDSAAYFCASSPGTGADTQYFGPGTRLTVL.

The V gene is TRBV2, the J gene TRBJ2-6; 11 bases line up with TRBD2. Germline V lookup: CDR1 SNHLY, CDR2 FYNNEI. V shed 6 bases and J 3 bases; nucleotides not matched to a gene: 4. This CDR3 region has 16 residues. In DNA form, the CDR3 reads TGTGCCAGCAGAGAACTAGCGGGGGTTGGGGCCAACGTCCTGACTTTC. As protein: CASRELAGVGANVLTF.

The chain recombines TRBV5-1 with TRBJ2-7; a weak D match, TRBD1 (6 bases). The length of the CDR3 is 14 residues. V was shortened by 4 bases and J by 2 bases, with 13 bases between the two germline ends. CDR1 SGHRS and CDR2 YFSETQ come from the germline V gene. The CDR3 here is CASSTQGSPYEQYF. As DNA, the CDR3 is TGCGCCAGCAGCACCCAGGGGTCCCCCTACGAGCAGTACTTC.

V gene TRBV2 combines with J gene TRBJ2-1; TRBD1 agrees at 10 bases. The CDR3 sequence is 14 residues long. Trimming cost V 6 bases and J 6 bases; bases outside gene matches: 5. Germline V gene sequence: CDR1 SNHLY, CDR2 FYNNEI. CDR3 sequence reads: CASRTGGVFNEQFF. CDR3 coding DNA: TGTGCCAGCAGGACAGGGGGCGTTTTCAATGAGCAGTTCTTC.

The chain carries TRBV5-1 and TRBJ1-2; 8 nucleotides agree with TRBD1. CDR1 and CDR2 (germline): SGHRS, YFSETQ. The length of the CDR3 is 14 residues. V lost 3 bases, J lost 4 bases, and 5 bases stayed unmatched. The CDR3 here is CASSSGDRGYGYTF. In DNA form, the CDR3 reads TGCGCCAGCAGCTCCGGAGACAGGGGCTATGGCTACACCTTC.

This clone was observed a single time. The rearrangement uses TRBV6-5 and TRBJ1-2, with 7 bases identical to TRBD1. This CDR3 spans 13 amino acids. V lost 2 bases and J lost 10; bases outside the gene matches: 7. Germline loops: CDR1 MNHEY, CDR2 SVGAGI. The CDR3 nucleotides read TGTGCCAGCAGTTACCAACACCAGGGGGTCTACACCTTC. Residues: CASSYQHQGVYTF.

The CDR3 DNA reads as TGTGCCAGTAGTAGGGACAGGGGTAGAGCGAACACCGGGGAGCTGTTTTTT. It specifies CASSRDRGRANTGELFF. The chain is built from TRBV19 and TRBJ2-2, with 10 nucleotides matching TRBD1. The CDR3 loop spans 17 amino acids. The junction had 5 bases not matched to a gene; V was cut back by 4 bases and J by 0 bases. Germline CDR1 reads LNHDA; CDR2 reads SQIVND (reference sequence).

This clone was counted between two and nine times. The CDR3 is CAIIDTSGGPVREQYF. The CDR3 DNA reads as TGTGCCATCATTGATACTAGCGGGGGGCCCGTAAGGGAGCAGTACTTC. The chain recombines TRBV10-3 with TRBJ2-7; 12 bases fit TRBD2. The V gene's germline CDR1 is ENHRY and CDR2 SYGVKD. Germline trimming cut 7 bases from V and 7 bases from J; bases unmatched to any gene: 14. This CDR3 has 16 amino acids.

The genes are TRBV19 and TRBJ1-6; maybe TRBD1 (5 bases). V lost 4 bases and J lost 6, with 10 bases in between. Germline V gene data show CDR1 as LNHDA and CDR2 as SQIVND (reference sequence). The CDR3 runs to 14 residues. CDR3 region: CASSTRGGNSPLHF. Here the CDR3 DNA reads TGTGCCAGTAGTACCCGGGGGGGTAATTCACCCCTCCACTTT.

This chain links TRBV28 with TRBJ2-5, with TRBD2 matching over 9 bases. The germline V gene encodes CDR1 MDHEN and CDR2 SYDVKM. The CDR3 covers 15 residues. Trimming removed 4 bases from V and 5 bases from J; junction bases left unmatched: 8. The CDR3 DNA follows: TGTGCCAGCAGTTGGGCTGCGGGGGGGCAGGAGACCCAGTACTTC. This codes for CASSWAAGGQETQYF.

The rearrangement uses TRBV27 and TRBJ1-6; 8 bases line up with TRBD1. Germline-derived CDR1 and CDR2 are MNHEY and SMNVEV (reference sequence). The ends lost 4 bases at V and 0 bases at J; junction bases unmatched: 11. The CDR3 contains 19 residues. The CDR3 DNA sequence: TGTGCCAGCAGTTCTTTCGCGACAGGGGCGAGCTCCTATAATTCACCCCTCCACTTT. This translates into CASSSFATGASSYNSPLHF.

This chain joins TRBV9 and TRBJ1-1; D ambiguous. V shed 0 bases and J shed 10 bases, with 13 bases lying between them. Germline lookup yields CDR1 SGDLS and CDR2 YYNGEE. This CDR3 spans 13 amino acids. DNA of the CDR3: TGTGCCAGCAGCGTAGCCCAAGAAACGGGAGCTTTCTTT. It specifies CASSVAQETGAFF.

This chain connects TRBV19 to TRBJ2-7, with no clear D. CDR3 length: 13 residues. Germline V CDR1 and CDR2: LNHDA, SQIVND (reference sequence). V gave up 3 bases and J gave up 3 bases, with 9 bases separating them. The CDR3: CASSIQPGYEQYF. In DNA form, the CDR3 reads TGTGCCAGTAGTATCCAACCGGGCTACGAGCAGTACTTC.

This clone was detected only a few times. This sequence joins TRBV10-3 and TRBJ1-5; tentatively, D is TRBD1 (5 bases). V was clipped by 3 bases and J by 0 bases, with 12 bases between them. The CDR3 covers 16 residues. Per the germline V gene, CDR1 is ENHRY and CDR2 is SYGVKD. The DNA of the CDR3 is TGTGCCATCAGTGATTCAGGGAAATATAGCAATCAGCCCCAGCATTTT. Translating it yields CAISDSGKYSNQPQHF.

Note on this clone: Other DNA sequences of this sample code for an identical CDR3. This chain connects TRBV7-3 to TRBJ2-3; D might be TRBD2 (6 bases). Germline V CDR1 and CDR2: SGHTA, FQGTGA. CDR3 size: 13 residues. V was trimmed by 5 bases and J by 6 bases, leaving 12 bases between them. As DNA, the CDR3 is TGTGCCAGCAGCCGATCTAGCGCCGATACGCAGTATTTT. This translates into CASSRSSADTQYF.

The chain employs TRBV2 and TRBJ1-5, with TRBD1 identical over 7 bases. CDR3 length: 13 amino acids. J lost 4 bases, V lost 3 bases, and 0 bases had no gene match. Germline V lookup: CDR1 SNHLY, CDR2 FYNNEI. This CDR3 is CASSDRGNQPQHF. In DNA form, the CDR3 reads TGTGCCAGCAGTGACAGGGGGAATCAGCCCCAGCATTTT.

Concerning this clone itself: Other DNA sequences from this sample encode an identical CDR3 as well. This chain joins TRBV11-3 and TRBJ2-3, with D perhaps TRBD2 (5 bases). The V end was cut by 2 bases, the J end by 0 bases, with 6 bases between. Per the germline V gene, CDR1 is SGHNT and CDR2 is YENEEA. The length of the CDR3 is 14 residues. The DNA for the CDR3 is TGTGCCAGCAGCTTAAGCGGTAGCACAGATACGCAGTATTTT. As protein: CASSLSGSTDTQYF.

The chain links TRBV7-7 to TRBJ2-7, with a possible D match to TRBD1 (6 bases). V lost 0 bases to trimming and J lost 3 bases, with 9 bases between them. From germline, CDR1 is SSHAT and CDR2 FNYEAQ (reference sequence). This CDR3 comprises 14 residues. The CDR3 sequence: CASSLALDSYEQYF. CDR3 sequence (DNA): TGTGCCAGCAGCTTAGCGTTGGACAGCTACGAGCAGTACTTC.

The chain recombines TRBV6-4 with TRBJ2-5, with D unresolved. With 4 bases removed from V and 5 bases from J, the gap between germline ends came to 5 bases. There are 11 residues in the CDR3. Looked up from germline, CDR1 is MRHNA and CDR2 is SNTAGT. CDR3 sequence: CASSAQETQYF. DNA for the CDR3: TGTGCCAGCAGTGCTCAGGAGACCCAGTACTTC.

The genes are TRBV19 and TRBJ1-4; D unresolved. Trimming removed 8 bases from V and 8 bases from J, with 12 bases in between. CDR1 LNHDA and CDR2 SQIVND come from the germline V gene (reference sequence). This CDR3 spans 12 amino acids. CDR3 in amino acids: CASLSAGEKLFF. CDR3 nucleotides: TGTGCCAGTTTGAGCGCCGGCGAAAAACTGTTTTTT.